This TCR beta chain was recorded in a study of cytomegalovirus exposure and HLA in healthy donors. PCR employed 60 Vbeta and 13 Jbeta primers. The repertoire was sequenced with immunoSEQ multiplex PCR; TCRdb's copy has only in-frame clones and lacks some. The sample contains some 91,000 clones, more than 55% of which appear only once. Notes on this clone: The target antigen is unknown.

Study-wide findings and caveats: In a later analysis, V- and J-gene trimming of beta chains associated with a DCLRE1C missense variant, replicated independently. Investigators reported 164 TCR beta chains as tied to cytomegalovirus. Some highly shared sequence variants likely arose as a pipeline artifact. Prior analysis indicated that the majority of TCR beta V segments exhibited productivity approximately 87% or approximately 30% of the time.

CDR1 and CDR2 (germline): SEHNR, FQNEAQ (reference sequence). V was trimmed by 3 bases and J by 3 bases, leaving 8 bases between them. The CDR3 runs to 13 residues. This chain links TRBV7-9 with TRBJ1-1, with D hard to call. Input material: PBMCs. This TCR was recovered from a human donor in good health. CDR3 DNA sequence: TGTGCCAGCAGCTTTACGGTGGACACTGAAGCTTTCTTT. It yields the protein CASSFTVDTEAFF.